Listed here are 20 T cell receptor beta chains from one sample, sequenced in a study of cytomegalovirus exposure and HLA in healthy donors. PCR primers comprised 60 Vbeta and 13 Jbeta primers. Using immunoSEQ multiplex PCR, the repertoire was profiled, and TCRdb retains in-frame clones only, with some absent. This table holds approximately 180,000 clones, 60% to 80% found once. Sequenced material: PBMCs. The receptor set was obtained from a man aged 35-49 years in good health and CMV-seropositive.

Written as DNA, the CDR3 is TGTGCCAGCAGTTCCCGGGGGGGGGTTAAGGAAAAACTGTTTTTT. Translation: CASSSRGGVKEKLFF. The chain has TRBV28 and TRBJ1-4; weak D call: TRBD1 (5 bases). The CDR3 has 15 amino acids. With 4 bases removed from V and 8 bases from J, the gap between germline ends came to 17 bases. CDR1 and CDR2 (germline): MDHEN, SYDVKM.

The chain employs TRBV7-9 and TRBJ2-2, with TRBD2 identical over 10 bases. Per the germline V gene, CDR1 is SEHNR and CDR2 is FQNEAQ (reference sequence). With 4 bases clipped from V and 4 bases from J, the junction kept 3 bases outside the gene matches. The CDR3 has 15 amino acids. The DNA for the CDR3 is TGTGCCAGCAGCTCGGGACTAGCGTTCACCGGGGAGCTGTTTTTT. Its protein product is CASSSGLAFTGELFF.

CDR3 sequence (DNA): TGTGCCAGTAGTATAGTAGGCTGGGGCAGGGGGCAATCCTACGAGCAGTACTTC. The encoded protein is CASSIVGWGRGQSYEQYF. The rearrangement joins TRBV19 to TRBJ2-7, with 8 positions matching TRBD1. V dropped 1 base and J dropped 1; count of bases not matched to a gene: 12. CDR1 is LNHDA, CDR2 SQIVND, per germline (reference sequence). CDR3 size: 18 residues.

This clone turned up a few times. This chain connects TRBV10-3 to TRBJ2-1, with TRBD1 matching 9 bases. The CDR3 loop spans 16 amino acids. V shed 0 bases, J shed 8 bases, and the junction held 8 bases outside the gene matches. CDR1 is ENHRY and CDR2 is SYGVKD in the germline V gene. The CDR3 loop is CAISESTGGPLHEQFF. The CDR3 coding sequence is TGTGCCATCAGTGAGTCCACAGGGGGCCCCCTCCATGAGCAGTTCTTC.

The chain employs TRBV4-1 and TRBJ2-7, with TRBD2 as a possible D gene (6 bases). The germline gives CDR1 MGHRA, CDR2 YSYEKL. Between the trimmed V and J ends, which lost 5 bases and 7 bases, there was a span of 15 bases. The CDR3 contains 13 residues. The CDR3 spells CASSSQAGREQYF. The CDR3, as DNA: TGCGCCAGCAGCTCACAGGCGGGGCGGGAGCAGTACTTC.

The table lists this clone with a count of one. This chain links TRBV6-5 with TRBJ2-3, with 8 bases aligning to TRBD2. V trimming: 5 bases; J trimming: 2 bases; junction bases outside the gene matches: 6. The CDR3 length is 15 residues. Germline loops: CDR1 MNHEY, CDR2 SVGAGI. The CDR3 sequence is CASSQTSAYTDTQYF. CDR3 DNA: TGTGCCAGCAGTCAGACTAGCGCATACACAGATACGCAGTATTTT.

The V gene is TRBV2, the J gene TRBJ2-5; the D gene is possibly TRBD1 (6 bases). The better agreement between TRBJ2-7 and the DNA end casts doubt on the J call. This CDR3 comprises 15 residues. Germline V lookup: CDR1 SNHLY, CDR2 FYNNEI. As DNA, the CDR3 is TGTGCCAGCCAGTTTACTAAGACAGGCCCATACGAGCAGTACTTC. Its translation: CASQFTKTGPYEQYF.

This chain links TRBV15 with TRBJ2-3, with 13 nucleotides matching TRBD2. The CDR3 has 18 residues. V dropped 0 bases and J dropped 5; count of bases not matched to a gene: 8. Germline values: CDR1 LNHNV, CDR2 YYDKDF (reference sequence). CDR3 sequence reads: CATSRDLGLAGVRDTQYF. The CDR3 nucleotides read TGTGCCACCAGCAGAGATCTTGGACTAGCGGGAGTACGAGATACGCAGTATTTT.

The CDR3 sequence: CASSAGQPTNEKLFF. In DNA form, the CDR3 reads TGTGCCAGCAGCGCGGGACAGCCAACTAATGAAAAACTGTTTTTT. The chain recombines TRBV9 with TRBJ1-4; TRBD1 matches at 7 bases. CDR3 length: 15 residues. The J segment lost 0 bases and the V segment lost 3 bases, leaving 2 bases of the junction unmatched. Per germline, CDR1 SGDLS and CDR2 YYNGEE.

V and J are TRBV6-5 and TRBJ1-2; D call uncertain. V was cut by 6 bases and J by 5 bases, with 16 bases left in between. Germline V gene lookup returns CDR1 MNHEY and CDR2 SVGAGI. The CDR3 is made up of 14 amino acids. The CDR3 reads CASRGIGEGYGYTF. The CDR3 DNA is TGTGCCAGCAGAGGGATTGGGGAGGGTTATGGCTACACCTTC.

CDR3 nucleotides: TGTGCCAGTAGTATAGGACCGAGACTAGCGGCTGTCAGCTCCTACAATGAGCAGTTCTTC. The encoded protein is CASSIGPRLAAVSSYNEQFF. The genes are TRBV19 and TRBJ2-1, with TRBD2 matching 9 bases. Germline values: CDR1 LNHDA, CDR2 SQIVND (reference sequence). J lost 0 bases, V lost 1 base, and 13 bases had no gene match. There are 20 residues in the CDR3.

This chain links TRBV12-5 with TRBJ1-6, with D maybe TRBD1 (5 bases). In germline, CDR1 is LGHNT, CDR2 FRNRAP. Trimming removed 7 bases at V and 7 bases at J, with 11 bases between. There are 13 residues in the CDR3. The CDR3: CASVGAWNSPLHF. The CDR3 region has the DNA TGTGCTAGTGTTGGGGCTTGGAATTCACCCCTCCACTTT. Full variable domain (outside the CDR3, taken from reference TRBV12-5 and TRBJ1-6): DARVTQTPRHKVTEMGQEVTMRCQPILGHNTVFWYRQTMMQGLELLAYFRNRAPLDDSGMPKDRFSAEMPDATLATLKIQPSEPRDSAVYFCASVGAWNSPLHFGNGTRLTVT.

The chain is built from TRBV27 and TRBJ2-3, with D unresolved. CDR3 length: 10 amino acids. Germline CDR1 is MNHEY and CDR2 is SMNVEV (reference sequence). The germline V and J ends were trimmed by 8 bases and 7 bases, with 7 bases remaining between them. Here the CDR3 reads CASGSYTQYF. CDR3 coding DNA: TGTGCCAGCGGCTCCTATACGCAGTATTTT.

This clone was observed a handful of times. V gene TRBV19 combines with J gene TRBJ1-2, with 8 bases identical to TRBD1. There are 13 residues in the CDR3. CDR1 and CDR2 (germline): LNHDA, SQIVND (reference sequence). The V segment lost 5 bases and the J segment 8 bases; nucleotides outside the gene matches: 7. The CDR3 region is CASSSGGAWGYTF. Here the CDR3 DNA reads TGTGCCAGTAGTTCAGGGGGCGCGTGGGGCTACACCTTC.

The chain uses TRBV29-1 and TRBJ2-7; D uncertain. This CDR3 contains 11 residues. Trimming took 1 base from V and 3 from J, leaving 4 bases between them. Germline V gene lookup returns CDR1 SQVTM and CDR2 ANQGSEA. CDR3 sequence reads: CSVEVNYEQYF. The CDR3 DNA is TGCAGCGTTGAAGTTAACTACGAGCAGTACTTC.

This clone was seen only a few times. The V gene is TRBV6-5, the J gene TRBJ2-3; TRBD2 matches at 10 bases. The CDR3 runs 15 residues. Germline V gene sequence: CDR1 MNHEY, CDR2 SVGAGI. J was trimmed by 2 bases and V by 5 bases; bases with no gene match: 4. In DNA form, the CDR3 reads TGTGCCAGCAGTACGGGACTAGCGCACACAGATACGCAGTATTTT. Protein: CASSTGLAHTDTQYF.

The chain recombines TRBV28 with TRBJ1-2, with D possibly TRBD1 on 6 matching bases. The germline V and J ends were trimmed by 4 bases and 7 bases, with 19 bases remaining between them. The germline V gene encodes CDR1 MDHEN and CDR2 SYDVKM. The CDR3 contains 15 residues. The CDR3 DNA follows: TGTGCCAGCAGTTCTGGAGCAGGGGTGACCCGTGGCTACACCTTC. This codes for CASSSGAGVTRGYTF.

This chain uses TRBV29-1 with TRBJ2-2; 7 positions match TRBD1. The junction had 9 bases not matched to a gene; V was cut back by 7 bases and J by 1 base. The length of the CDR3 is 15 residues. Per germline, CDR1 SQVTM and CDR2 ANQGSEA. The CDR3 DNA is TGCAGCGCTGGCCCCAGGACAGGGAACACCGGGGAGCTGTTTTTT. This encodes CSAGPRTGNTGELFF.

The CDR3 nucleotides are TGTGCCAGCAGTTCCTGGACTACCGAGCAGTTCTTC. Translation: CASSSWTTEQFF. The V call is TRBV28, the J call TRBJ2-1; tentatively, D is TRBD2 (6 bases). CDR1 and CDR2 (germline): MDHEN, SYDVKM. The CDR3 sequence is 12 residues long. Trimming took off 4 bases at V and 10 bases at J, with 11 bases between the two ends.

V gene TRBV11-3 combines with J gene TRBJ2-7; D is perhaps TRBD2 (6 bases). Germline values: CDR1 SGHNT, CDR2 YENEEA. V was pared by 5 bases and J by 4 bases, with 15 bases between. The CDR3 is 14 amino acids. The CDR3 DNA follows: TGTGCCAGCAGCATCGGAGGGGTCCAGTACGAGCAGTACTTC. It translates to CASSIGGVQYEQYF.